Below, one TCR beta chain is given with its context. Antigen specificity is unknown. These data come from a study of CD8 T cells in ankylosing spondylitis. Study-wide points: Disease-linked clones reportedly showed significant enrichment in matched ankylosing spondylitis synovial fluid. Characteristic of ankylosing spondylitis blood, it appeared, was a TCR beta motif comprising roughly 8 highly homologous variants. Disease-linked clones bore a CD8+ phenotype and were relatively rare in peripheral blood.

TCRdb ran MiXCR on the 5' RACE reads and lists one entry per CDR3 protein. This table has under 850,000 distinct CDR3 sequences, around 20% appearing once. V was clipped by 4 bases and J by 4 bases, with 16 bases between them. Germline values: CDR1 MDHEN, CDR2 SYDVKM. This CDR3 has 15 amino acids. The chain is built from TRBV28 and TRBJ2-5, with D perhaps matching TRBD1 or TRBD2 (6 bases each). The sequence was collected from a male donor with ankylosing spondylitis. Material for sequencing was blood, either unsorted or a sorted T cell fraction (not recorded which). This CDR3 is CASSSPGGSRETQYF. CDR3 sequence (DNA): TGTGCCAGCAGTTCTCCCGGGGGCTCGCGAGAGACCCAGTACTTC.